There are a few counts of the clone carrying this T cell receptor (beta chain). The data were obtained in a study of blood T cell repertoires in COVID-19. Study-level background: Whether acute or convalescent, the COVID-19 samples came from the United States, Italy and Spain. In each case, the material was cDNA or gDNA derived from T cells, B-cell-depleted T cells, or PBMCs.

Losses at the gene ends were 3 bases for V and 0 bases for J; bases not matched to a gene: 7. The germline gives CDR1 LNHDA, CDR2 SQIVND (reference sequence). The CDR3 runs to 17 residues. As handled by the study authors: Counts of nucleated cells, estimated from reference gene primer amplification, were obtained. Sequencing used immunoSEQ multiplex PCR; TCRdb keeps in-frame clones, though not all of them. V, J and clone size were drawn from that table, and D and trimming were deduced from the DNA. This table holds around 200,000 clones, 75% to 90% found once. Enrollees, about 18 to 90 years old, lived in about two dozen US areas.

The J gene is TRBJ2-7, the V gene TRBV19; the match to TRBD2 covers 11 bases. Sequencing input: PBMCs or T cells enriched from blood (not recorded which). The receptor comes from a man aged 35-49 years who had recovered from COVID-19. The DNA of the CDR3 is TGTGCCAGTAGTATTACTAGCGGGGGCTTAAGCTCCTACGAGCAGTACTTC. Its translation: CASSITSGGLSSYEQYF. Complete variable domain (other parts from reference TRBV19 and TRBJ2-7): DGGITQSPKYLFRKEGQNVTLSCEQNLNHDAMYWYRQDPGQGLRLIYYSQIVNDFQKGDIAEGYSVSREKKESFPLTVTSAQKNPTAFYLCASSITSGGLSSYEQYFGPGTRLTVT.